Listed below are T cell receptor beta chains from one sample, sequenced in a study of blood T cell repertoires in COVID-19. Data came from immunoSEQ multiplex PCR; TCRdb stores just in-frame clones and leaves some out. Altogether 200,000 to 250,000 clones are present, 82% being singletons, with the ten largest covering 3% to 4%. The sequencing sample was made of PBMCs or T cells enriched from blood (not recorded which). All receptors derive from a woman aged 55-70 years who had recovered from COVID-19. Each CDR3 is given without its conserved first and last residue. Clone size, where shown, is once, few, many, or a class for clones that have expanded.

V: TRBV5-4; size: NA; CDR3: ASSLATRFSTGELF
V: TRBV6-2/TRBV6-3; size: NA; CDR3: ASSYSTGTGDGYT
V: TRBV28; size: NA; CDR3: AVRGQGANGYT
V: TRBV27; size: NA; CDR3: ASSPPSTGKNIQY
V: TRBV7-2; size: NA; CDR3: ASSLFRDRNEKLF
V: TRBV7-9; size: NA; CDR3: ASSRTVNQPQH
V: TRBV29-1; size: NA; CDR3: SVWGGRGGNIQY
V: TRBV4-1; size: NA; CDR3: ASSQGLALIYNEQF
V: TRBV9; size: NA; CDR3: ASSVGTGDSNQPQH
V: TRBV4-3; size: NA; CDR3: ASSQNVGGGGGNTIY
V: TRBV20-1; size: NA; CDR3: SASSLAGDLYEQY
V: TRBV5-1; size: NA; CDR3: ASSITTGAGYGYT
V: TRBV7-2; size: NA; CDR3: ASSFQKNTEAF
V: TRBV4-2; size: once; CDR3: ASSPQYREPQH
V: TRBV4-1; size: NA; CDR3: ASSQGIAGVRETQY
V: TRBV5-1; size: NA; CDR3: ASSLQRGTYNEQF
V: TRBV11-2; size: NA; CDR3: ASSHGTSGTYEQY
V: TRBV19; size: NA; CDR3: ASGDRDQPQH
V: TRBV3-1/TRBV3-2; size: NA; CDR3: ASSPGLAGSGELF
V: TRBV6-2/TRBV6-3; size: few; CDR3: ASSSSNEKLF
V: TRBV7-3; size: NA; CDR3: ASSLRGRETEAF
V: TRBV27; size: NA; CDR3: ASSLRNNYGYT
V: TRBV7-9; size: NA; CDR3: ASSFPGLAGGTYNEQF
V: TRBV12-5; size: NA; CDR3: ASGLAVTGNPYNEQF
V: TRBV15; size: once; CDR3: ATSRVRANEKLF
V: TRBV5-6; size: NA; CDR3: ASSPEAGGVAGELF
V: TRBV6-2/TRBV6-3; size: NA; CDR3: ASSYGSTGNTEAF
V: TRBV6-5; size: NA; CDR3: ASSYGGQDNSPLH
V: TRBV5-1; size: NA; CDR3: ASTLDTGGYTGELF
V: TRBV4-1; size: NA; CDR3: ASSHDRGDGNGYT
V: TRBV29-1; size: NA; CDR3: SVESGDYGYT
V: TRBV29-1; size: NA; CDR3: SVVGQGSSGANVLT
V: TRBV7-5; size: NA; CDR3: VRSSGQGAGGYT
V: TRBV7-9; size: once; CDR3: ASSRLGAGAQARTDTQY
V: TRBV30; size: NA; CDR3: AWDVGTEAF
V: TRBV10-3; size: NA; CDR3: AISGASGNTIY
V: TRBV9; size: NA; CDR3: ASSAKGTQQY
V: TRBV19; size: NA; CDR3: ASSIDPTFSGEAF
V: TRBV10-3; size: NA; CDR3: AIRDDGEGYGYT
V: TRBV29-1; size: few; CDR3: SVGQGGEKLF
V: TRBV7-8; size: NA; CDR3: ASSLTQGNSNQPQH
V: TRBV9; size: few; CDR3: ASSVGASGMTDTQY
V: TRBV7-8; size: NA; CDR3: ASSPEEAGGYEQY
V: TRBV7-6; size: NA; CDR3: ASSPYGTSGAQETQY
V: TRBV12-3/TRBV12-4; size: NA; CDR3: ASSPSRVGEQY
V: TRBV6-2/TRBV6-3; size: NA; CDR3: ASSYGWGANTEAF
V: TRBV11-2; size: large; CDR3: ASSLEQGGRGYGYT